This TCR beta chain is from a study of shared clonotypes between healthy human individuals. Naivety among CD8 cells was defined by CD45RO negativity and positive CCR7 selection, thereby excluding terminally differentiated effector memory CD45RA+ cells. Study donors comprised healthy, HIV-negative adults devoid of recent acute infection or vaccination. The germline V gene encodes CDR1 MGHRA and CDR2 YSYEKL. V shed 5 bases, J shed 4 bases, and the junction held 6 bases outside the gene matches. The CDR3 length is 14 residues. Repertoires were generated with immunoSEQ multiplex PCR, while TCRdb's copy carries only in-frame clones and drops some. Among about 2.2 million clones listed, just over 90% were seen once. About this clone itself: Its target is not known.

Study-level results: It was observed that around 5% of naive CD4 clonotypes were shared across several donors.

The receptor was isolated from a man aged 18 to 30 in good health. Some clones in this sample may be carry-over from other donors' samples. Sequenced: naive CD8+ T cells from PBMCs. The rearrangement uses TRBV4-1 and TRBJ1-2, with 8 bases aligning to TRBD1. The CDR3 here is CASSFRDRSYGYTF. Written as DNA, the CDR3 is TGCGCCAGCAGCTTCCGGGACAGGTCCTATGGCTACACCTTC.